This T cell receptor (beta chain) comes out of a study of blood T cells in healthy people across ages. Broader study findings: Relative to aged donors, long-lived donors carried more naive CD4+ cells and displayed higher diversity.

This clonotype was counted between two and nine times. The target antigen is unknown. Next came a second PCR, run for roughly 6 to 11 cycles, which used a sample-barcoded 5' primer along with a J-beta primer mix. Researchers report that a template-switch adaptor with 12 random nucleotides tagged each cDNA molecule. A single record per CDR3 protein comes from TCRdb applying MiXCR to the 5' RACE reads. This table holds around 400,000 distinct CDR3 sequences, more than 45% found once. The receptor's source is a man in his 60s in good health. The specimen sequenced was blood.

CDR3 nucleotide sequence: TGCGCCAGCAGCCAAGAATGGACAACCTACGAGCAGTACTTC. Protein: CASSQEWTTYEQYF. J is TRBJ2-7 and V is TRBV4-3, with D perhaps matching TRBD1 (5 bases). CDR1 is LGHNA and CDR2 is YSLEER in the germline V gene. The CDR3 contains 14 residues. The V end was cut by 0 bases, the J end by 2 bases, with 8 bases between.